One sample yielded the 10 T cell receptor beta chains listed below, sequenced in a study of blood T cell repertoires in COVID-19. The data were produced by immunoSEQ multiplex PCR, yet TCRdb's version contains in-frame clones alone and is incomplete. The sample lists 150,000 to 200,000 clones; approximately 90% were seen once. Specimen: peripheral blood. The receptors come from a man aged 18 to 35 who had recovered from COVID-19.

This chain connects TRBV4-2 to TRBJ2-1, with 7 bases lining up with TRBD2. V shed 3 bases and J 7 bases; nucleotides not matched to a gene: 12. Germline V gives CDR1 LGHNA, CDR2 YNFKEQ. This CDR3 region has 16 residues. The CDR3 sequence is CASSHTAGGSGNEQFF. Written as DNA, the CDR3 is TGTGCCAGCAGCCACACGGCCGGCGGGAGTGGTAATGAGCAGTTCTTC.

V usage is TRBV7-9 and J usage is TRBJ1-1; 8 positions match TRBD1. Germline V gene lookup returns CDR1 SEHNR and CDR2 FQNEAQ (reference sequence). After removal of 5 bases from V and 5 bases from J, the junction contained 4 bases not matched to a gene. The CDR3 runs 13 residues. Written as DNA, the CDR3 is TGTGCCAGCAGCATCGACAGGGGAACTGAAGCTTTCTTT. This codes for CASSIDRGTEAFF.

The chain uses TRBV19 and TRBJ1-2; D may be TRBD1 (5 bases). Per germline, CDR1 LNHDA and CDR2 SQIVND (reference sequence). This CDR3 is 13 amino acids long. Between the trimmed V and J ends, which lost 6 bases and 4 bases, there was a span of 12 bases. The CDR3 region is CASRPGGGYGYTF. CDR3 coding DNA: TGTGCCAGTAGGCCGGGCGGGGGCTATGGCTACACCTTC. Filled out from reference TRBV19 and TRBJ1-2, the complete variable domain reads DGGITQSPKYLFRKEGQNVTLSCEQNLNHDAMYWYRQDPGQGLRLIYYSQIVNDFQKGDIAEGYSVSREKKESFPLTVTSAQKNPTAFYLCASRPGGGYGYTFGSGTRLTVV.

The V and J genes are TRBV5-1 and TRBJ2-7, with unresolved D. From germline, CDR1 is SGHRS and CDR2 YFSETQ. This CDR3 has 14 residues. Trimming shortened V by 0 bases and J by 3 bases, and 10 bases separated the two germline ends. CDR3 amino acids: CASSLESSLYEQYF. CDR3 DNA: TGCGCCAGCAGCTTGGAGTCTAGTCTCTACGAGCAGTACTTC.

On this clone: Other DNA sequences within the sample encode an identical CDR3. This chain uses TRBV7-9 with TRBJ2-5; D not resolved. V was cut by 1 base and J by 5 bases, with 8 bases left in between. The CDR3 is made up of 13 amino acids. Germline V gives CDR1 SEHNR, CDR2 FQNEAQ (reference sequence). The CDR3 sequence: CASSLGRVETQYF. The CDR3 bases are TGTGCCAGCAGCTTAGGTCGCGTGGAGACCCAGTACTTC.

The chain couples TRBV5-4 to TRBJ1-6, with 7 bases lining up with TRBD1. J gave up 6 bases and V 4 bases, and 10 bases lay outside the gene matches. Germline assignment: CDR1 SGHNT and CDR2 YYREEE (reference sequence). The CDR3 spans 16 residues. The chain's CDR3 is CASSIEPGQTNSPLHF. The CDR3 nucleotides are TGTGCCAGCAGCATAGAACCGGGACAGACTAATTCACCCCTCCACTTT.

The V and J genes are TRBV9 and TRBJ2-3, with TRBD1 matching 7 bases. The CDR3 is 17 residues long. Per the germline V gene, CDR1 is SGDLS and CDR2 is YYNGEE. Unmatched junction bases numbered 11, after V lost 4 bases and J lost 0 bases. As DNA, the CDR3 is TGTGCCAGCAGCCCTCGCACCCCGGGACAGAGCACAGATACGCAGTATTTT. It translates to CASSPRTPGQSTDTQYF.

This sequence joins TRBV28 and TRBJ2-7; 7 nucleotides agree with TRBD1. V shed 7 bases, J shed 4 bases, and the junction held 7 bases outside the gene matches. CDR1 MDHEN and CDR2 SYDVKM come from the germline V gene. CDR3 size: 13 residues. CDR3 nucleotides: TGTGCCAGCACAGGGACAGATTTTTACGAGCAGTACTTC. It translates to CASTGTDFYEQYF.

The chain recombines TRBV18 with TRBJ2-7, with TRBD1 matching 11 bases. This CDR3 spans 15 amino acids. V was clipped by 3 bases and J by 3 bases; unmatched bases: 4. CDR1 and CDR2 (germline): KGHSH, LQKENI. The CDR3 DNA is TGTGCCAGCTCACCCTCGGGACAGGGGGGCTACGAGCAGTACTTC. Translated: CASSPSGQGGYEQYF.

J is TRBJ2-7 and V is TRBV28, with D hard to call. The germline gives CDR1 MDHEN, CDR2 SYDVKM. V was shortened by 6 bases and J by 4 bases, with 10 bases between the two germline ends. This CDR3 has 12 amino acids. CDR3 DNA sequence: TGTGCCAGCAGCTCAGTCCCATACGAGCAGTACTTC. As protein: CASSSVPYEQYF.